This TCR beta chain emerged from a study of blood T cells in healthy people across ages. The donors, healthy Caucasians from Russia, were aged roughly 6 to 90. Study-level points and caveats: With naive T cell percentage, TCR beta diversity showed a strong correlation.

The CDR3 totals 14 residues. Germline V gene lookup returns CDR1 SGHNT and CDR2 YENEEA. V shed 5 bases, J shed 1 base, and the junction held 4 bases outside the gene matches. As for this clonotype: Its cognate antigen is unknown.

A second about 6 to 11 cycle PCR used barcoded and J-beta primers. MiXCR, applied by TCRdb to the 5' RACE reads, yields one record per CDR3 protein. The sample shows some 860,000 distinct CDR3 sequences, about 56% of them seen only once. This chain uses TRBV11-3 with TRBJ2-5, with 7 nucleotides matching TRBD1. The sequence derives from a man aged 35 to 55 in good health. Sample: blood. The CDR3 here is CASSVGQPQETQYF. DNA of the CDR3: TGTGCCAGCAGCGTGGGACAGCCCCAAGAGACCCAGTACTTC. Full variable domain (outside the CDR3, taken from reference TRBV11-3 and TRBJ2-5): EAGVVQSPRYKIIEKKQPVAFWCNPISGHNTLYWYLQNLGQGPELLIRYENEEAVDDSQLPKDRFSAERLKGVDSTLKIQPAELGDSAVYLCASSVGQPQETQYFGPGTRLLVL.